The 2 T cell receptor beta chains below were found in one sample sequenced in a study of blood T cell repertoires in COVID-19. Sequencing was performed with immunoSEQ multiplex PCR; in TCRdb, only in-frame clones are kept and a portion is missing. The sample has tens of thousands of clones; roughly 90% are singletons. Specimen: peripheral blood. Every receptor here comes from a man between 65 and 85 years old with active or convalescent COVID-19.

The genes are TRBV28 and TRBJ1-2, with D unclear. Germline V gene lookup returns CDR1 MDHEN and CDR2 SYDVKM. The CDR3 is 14 amino acids. V was shortened by 2 bases and J by 4 bases, with 11 bases between the two germline ends. The CDR3 reads CASSLILLFYGYTF. CDR3 bases: TGTGCCAGCAGTTTAATCCTCCTATTCTATGGCTACACCTTC.

This clone was recorded once. The rearrangement links TRBV11-2 to TRBJ1-3; D is uncertain. Germline CDR1 SGHAT, CDR2 FQNNGV. The CDR3 runs to 12 residues. The V and J ends lost 4 bases and 5 bases respectively, with 6 bases between them. The CDR3 is CASSSQRNTIYF. The DNA for the CDR3 is TGTGCCAGCAGCTCACAGCGAAACACCATATATTTT.